This T cell receptor beta chain is drawn from a study of blood T cell repertoires in COVID-19. As for the study in general: T cells, B-cell-depleted T cells, or PBMCs supplied cDNA or gDNA.

In the authors' methods: Amplification of reference gene primers provided the estimated nucleated cell counts. Clones were read by immunoSEQ multiplex PCR, and TCRdb kept only the in-frame ones, dropping some. V and J calls and clone size come straight from that table; D and trimming were deduced from the DNA. This table holds approximately 75,000 clones, 80% to 95% found once. This CDR3 comprises 15 residues. Germline-derived CDR1 and CDR2 are SGHTA and FQGNSA. The V segment lost 1 base and the J segment 4 bases; nucleotides outside the gene matches: 4. The chain uses TRBV7-2 and TRBJ2-5, with 9 bases aligning to TRBD2. This sequence originates from a human donor in a cohort sampled during active COVID-19. The sample was peripheral blood. CDR3 nucleotide sequence: TGTGCCAGCAGCTTAGTAGCGGGGGTGGGAGAGACCCAGTACTTC. It is translated as CASSLVAGVGETQYF.